These T cell receptor beta chains were read from a single sample in a study of T cells after yellow fever vaccination. TCRdb analysed the 5' RACE reads with MiXCR anew, one entry per CDR3 protein. Seen here are about 330,000 distinct CDR3 sequences, around 8.1% observed once, and the top ten hold 17%. The sample here was PBMCs, taken about 41 days after the first yellow fever vaccination. These receptor sequences come from a young man who received the YFV17D yellow fever vaccine. CDR3s include the opening cysteine and the closing phenylalanine or tryptophan. Each record gives: V gene, clone size, J gene, D gene, CDR3 protein, CDR3 DNA. The D gene is left open where the match is weak. Where a row states a size, it is once, few, many or the class of an expanded clone; other rows omit it.

TRBV11-2	-	TRBJ2-3	TRBD2	CASSPRTSGEQLLLADTQYF	TGTGCCAGCAGCCCTCGGACTAGCGGGGAACAGTTGCTCTTGGCAGATACGCAGTATTTT
TRBV7-9	few	TRBJ2-1	-	CASSPTGVGDNEQFF	TGTGCCAGCAGCCCTACTGGGGTCGGAGACAATGAGCAGTTCTTC
TRBV4-2	-	TRBJ2-2	TRBD2	CASSQEPSGGATGELFF	TGTGCCAGCAGCCAGGAACCTAGCGGGGGGGCCACCGGGGAGCTGTTTTTT
TRBV7-3	few	TRBJ2-3	-	CASSLIGGTDTQYF	TGTGCCAGCAGTTTAATAGGGGGAACAGATACGCAGTATTTT
TRBV7-6	few	TRBJ2-1	TRBD2	CASSLGWTSGGAHNEQFF	TGTGCCAGCAGCTTAGGTTGGACTAGCGGGGGGGCCCACAATGAGCAGTTCTTC
TRBV12-3/TRBV12-4	few	TRBJ2-1	-	CASSPRGADYNEQFF	TGTGCCAGCAGTCCCCGAGGTGCTGACTACAATGAGCAGTTCTTC
TRBV20-1	-	TRBJ2-5	TRBD2	CSVARTSGIRATQYF	TGCAGTGTGGCGAGGACTAGTGGGATCCGAGCGACCCAGTACTTC
TRBV6-1	-	TRBJ1-5	TRBD1	CASSRSRQGDQPQHF	TGTGCCAGCAGTCGTTCGAGACAGGGCGATCAGCCCCAGCATTTT
TRBV7-2	-	TRBJ1-5	TRBD1	CASSQTGSNQPQHF	TGTGCCAGCAGTCAGACAGGGAGCAATCAGCCCCAGCATTTT
TRBV10-3	-	TRBJ2-5	TRBD2	CAISEGVTSAEETQYF	TGTGCCATCAGTGAGGGGGTGACTAGCGCAGAAGAGACCCAGTACTTC
TRBV2	many	TRBJ2-7	TRBD1	CASSPRDSPYEQYF	TGTGCCAGCAGCCCCCGGGACAGCCCCTACGAGCAGTACTTC
TRBV6-5	-	TRBJ2-2	TRBD1	CASSFRRQGAGELFF	TGTGCCAGCAGTTTCCGGCGGCAGGGGGCCGGGGAGCTGTTTTTT
TRBV12-3/TRBV12-4	-	TRBJ1-1	-	CASSPTGKGTEAFF	TGTGCCAGCAGCCCGACAGGAAAGGGGACTGAAGCTTTCTTT
TRBV21-1	-	TRBJ2-7	-	CASSKVQYTGARYEQYF	TGTGCCAGCAGCAAAGTCCAGTACACAGGGGCGCGCTACGAGCAGTACTTC
TRBV29-1	-	TRBJ2-2	-	CSVEEAMNTGELFF	TGCAGCGTTGAAGAAGCGATGAACACCGGGGAGCTGTTTTTT
TRBV18	-	TRBJ2-5	-	CASSPPEGTQETQYF	TGTGCCAGCTCACCACCGGAGGGTACCCAAGAGACCCAGTACTTC
TRBV5-4	few	TRBJ2-7	-	CASSLGGVSISYEQYF	TGTGCCAGCAGCTTGGGTGGGGTTTCAATAAGCTACGAGCAGTACTTC
TRBV6-2/TRBV6-3	once	TRBJ2-1	-	CASSSGSGPYLHEQFF	TGTGCCAGCAGTTCGGGTTCGGGGCCCTACCTTCATGAGCAGTTCTTC
TRBV10-3	-	TRBJ2-5	-	CAAGQVGSRETQYF	TGTGCCGCTGGGCAAGTGGGGTCGCGGGAGACCCAGTACTTC
TRBV18	few	TRBJ2-2	-	CASSPSATGYTGELFF	TGTGCCAGCTCACCATCGGCGACAGGATACACCGGGGAGCTGTTTTTT
TRBV5-1	few	TRBJ1-1	-	CASSFATANTEAFF	TGCGCCAGCAGCTTTGCGACAGCGAACACTGAAGCTTTCTTT
TRBV10-3	many	TRBJ1-6	-	CAISARSSYNSPLHF	TGTGCCATCAGTGCCCGGAGCTCCTATAATTCACCCCTCCACTTT
TRBV6-1	-	TRBJ2-3	-	CASSQMGLAISTDTQYF	TGTGCCAGCAGCCAAATGGGGCTGGCGATTAGCACAGATACGCAGTATTTT
TRBV12-3/TRBV12-4	many	TRBJ1-2	-	CASSFISTYGYTF	TGTGCCAGCAGTTTTATCTCGACATATGGCTACACCTTC
TRBV2	-	TRBJ2-2	-	CASTKTVNTGELFF	TGTGCCAGCACCAAGACAGTGAACACCGGGGAGCTGTTTTTT
TRBV5-1	few	TRBJ2-1	TRBD2	CASSWGTSGRLNEQFF	TGCGCCAGCAGCTGGGGAACTAGCGGGCGACTCAATGAGCAGTTCTTC
TRBV28	few	TRBJ1-6	TRBD1	CASSLLQGNGSPLHF	TGTGCCAGCAGTTTATTACAGGGGAACGGTTCACCCCTCCACTTT
TRBV3-1	few	TRBJ2-5	-	CASRDQGTQETQYF	TGTGCCAGCAGGGATCAGGGAACCCAAGAGACCCAGTACTTC
TRBV3-1	few	TRBJ1-3	-	CASSQSGSGNTIYF	TGTGCCAGCAGCCAATCAGGGTCAGGAAACACCATATATTTT
TRBV12-3/TRBV12-4	-	TRBJ1-2	-	CASSLLPQEYGYTF	TGTGCCAGCAGTCTCCTGCCTCAGGAGTATGGCTACACCTTC
TRBV20-1	few	TRBJ1-5	-	CSARAPPYSSNQPQHF	TGCAGTGCTAGAGCTCCCCCCTATAGTAGCAATCAGCCCCAGCATTTT
TRBV5-4	-	TRBJ1-1	-	CASSPTDSLNTEAFF	TGTGCCAGCAGCCCGACGGACAGCCTGAACACTGAAGCTTTCTTT
TRBV28	many	TRBJ2-3	TRBD2	CASSSSGGTSTDTQYF	TGTGCCAGCAGTAGTAGCGGGGGGACCAGCACAGATACGCAGTATTTT
TRBV5-1	few	TRBJ1-3	-	CASRWAGQDGRNTIYF	TGCGCCAGCAGATGGGCAGGGCAGGACGGAAGAAACACCATATATTTT
TRBV28	-	TRBJ1-5	-	CASSLRVATQPQHF	TGTGCCAGCAGTCTCAGGGTTGCCACTCAGCCCCAGCATTTT
TRBV7-2	-	TRBJ2-2	-	CASSLVWTPRGGELFF	TGTGCCAGCAGCTTAGTCTGGACACCACGCGGAGGGGAGCTGTTTTTT
TRBV29-1	few	TRBJ2-3	-	CSVEAGVTDTQYF	TGCAGCGTTGAAGCGGGGGTCACAGATACGCAGTATTTT
TRBV12-3/TRBV12-4	few	TRBJ2-4	TRBD1	CASSLTGQGLIQYF	TGTGCCAGCAGTTTAACTGGACAGGGGCTCATTCAGTACTTC
TRBV10-3	-	TRBJ2-3	TRBD2	CAINGGAADTQYF	TGTGCCATCAACGGGGGGGCGGCAGATACGCAGTATTTT
TRBV5-1	-	TRBJ2-2	-	CASKEVVTGELFF	TGCGCCAGCAAGGAGGTTGTCACCGGGGAGCTGTTTTTT
TRBV6-6	-	TRBJ2-7	TRBD1	CASSGDRENRQYF	TGTGCCAGCAGCGGGGACAGGGAAAATCGGCAGTACTTC
TRBV11-2	few	TRBJ2-2	TRBD1	CASGGQGAIGELFF	TGTGCCAGCGGTGGACAGGGGGCAATCGGGGAGCTGTTTTTT
TRBV12-3/TRBV12-4	few	TRBJ2-1	-	CASPTSPMGGGYNEQFF	TGTGCCAGCCCGACCTCGCCGATGGGGGGAGGCTACAATGAGCAGTTCTTC